This T cell receptor beta chain was identified in a study of regulatory T cells in long-lasting Graves disease. Through Arm-PCR of CDR3 regions and iRepertoire HTBI primers, TCR beta libraries were built. In TCRdb, the multiplex PCR reads were re-called with MiXCR into one record per CDR3 protein. The sample records roughly 430,000 distinct CDR3 sequences, about 16% being singletons. The time point is: newly diagnosed GD, antithyroid drugs for less than 3 months. Extracted RNA from PBMCs served as the source of the TCR library. Doctors identified Graves' disease using the American Thyroid Association guidelines. This CDR3 region has 15 residues. The V end lost 4 bases, the J end lost 9 bases, and 16 bases lay between the germline ends. From germline, CDR1 is MDHEN and CDR2 SYDVKM. This clonotype has a single count. This same sample was also taken into another study, of T cells in Graves' hyperthyroidism and ophthalmopathy.

The rearrangement links TRBV28 to TRBJ1-6; D is uncertain. The TCR originated in a woman under 40 with Graves disease. The sample was peripheral blood mononuclear cells (PBMCs), taken at new diagnosis, from a patient treated with antithyroid drugs. CDR3 sequence: CASSSPTQPGSPLHF. CDR3 sequence (DNA): TGTGCCAGCAGTTCACCAACCCAGCCGGGTTCACCCCTCCACTTT.